The 25 T cell receptor beta chains below all came from one sample that was sequenced in a study of blood T cell repertoires in COVID-19 (TCRdb year 2020). Preparation of the library involved the immunoSEQ multiplex PCR assay. TCRdb stores this immuneACCESS table with in-frame sequences only. Part of the clones is absent; in the studies checked, under half of the shortfall reflects unresolved V genes, and no reason is known for the rest. The sample contains 220,000 or so clones, around 81% of them found a single time. 4.5% to 7% of the sample is taken by the ten largest. Sequencing was done on a sample of peripheral blood. The source is an older woman with acute or convalescent COVID-19.

The chain combines TRBV2 with TRBJ1-6; 10 positions agree with TRBD1. From germline, CDR1 is SNHLY and CDR2 FYNNEI. The V and J ends lost 3 bases and 0 bases, in that order; junction bases with no gene match: 5. This CDR3 is 18 amino acids long. The CDR3 sequence: CASSDSDRGSSYNSPLHF. The CDR3, as DNA: TGTGCCAGCAGTGACTCGGACAGGGGGAGCTCCTATAATTCACCCCTCCACTTT.

This clone was picked up one time. J is TRBJ2-7 and V is TRBV6-6, with D perhaps TRBD2 (7 bases). V gave up 7 bases and J gave up 0 bases, with 19 bases separating them. CDR3 length: 16 amino acids. The V gene's germline CDR1 is MNHNY and CDR2 SVGAGI (reference sequence). CDR3 protein: CASTNLGGGYSYEQYF. The DNA of the CDR3 is TGTGCCAGCACCAACCTAGGGGGGGGATACTCCTACGAGCAGTACTTC.

V gene TRBV28 combines with J gene TRBJ1-2; D remains unclear. This CDR3 has 12 residues. In germline, CDR1 is MDHEN, CDR2 SYDVKM. The ends were cut back, 5 bases at V and 5 bases at J, with 9 bases in the middle. CDR3 coding DNA: TGTGCCAGCAGTCCCGGGGTATATGGCTACACCTTC. Amino acids: CASSPGVYGYTF.

CDR3 residues: CASSTQRQAEETQYF. The CDR3 nucleotides read TGTGCCAGCAGTACTCAAAGACAGGCGGAAGAGACCCAGTACTTC. The V call is TRBV28, the J call TRBJ2-5, with TRBD1 as a possible D gene (6 bases). The CDR3 is 15 residues long. Germline values: CDR1 MDHEN, CDR2 SYDVKM. The ends were cut back, 5 bases at V and 3 bases at J, with 16 bases in the middle.

This clone was seen more than once but under ten times. The rearrangement joins TRBV5-1 to TRBJ2-2; TRBD2 matches 16 bases. This CDR3 is 19 amino acids long. The germline CDR1 and CDR2 sequences are SGHRS and YFSETQ. The V gene end was trimmed by 0 bases and the J gene end by 4 bases; junction bases not matched to a gene: 6. CDR3 sequence reads: CASSLVGTSGREFTGELFF. The CDR3 DNA sequence: TGCGCCAGCAGCTTGGTCGGGACTAGCGGGAGGGAATTCACCGGGGAGCTGTTTTTT.

The rearrangement joins TRBV21-1 to TRBJ2-7; the table's TRBD1 call for D was not verified on the DNA. TRBV21-1 is described as a pseudogene. The CDR3 runs to 16 residues. As DNA, the CDR3 is TGTGCCAGCAGCAAAGGGGTCACCGGGACAGTCTACGAGCAGTACTTC. It yields the protein CASSKGVTGTVYEQYF.

The chain joins TRBV24-1 to TRBJ2-1; 10 bases match TRBD2. The CDR3 covers 15 residues. V trimming: 8 bases; J trimming: 8 bases; junction bases outside the gene matches: 11. In germline, CDR1 is KGHDR, CDR2 SFDVKD. The CDR3 region is CATNSGTSDRDEQFF. In DNA, the CDR3 is TGTGCCACCAACTCCGGGACTAGCGACAGGGATGAGCAGTTCTTC.

The rearrangement uses TRBV2 and TRBJ2-7; 8 nucleotides agree with TRBD2. The CDR3 is 16 amino acids. Germline assignment: CDR1 SNHLY and CDR2 FYNNEI. Unmatched junction bases numbered 13, after V lost 7 bases and J lost 2 bases. CDR3 in DNA: TGTGCCAGCACCCTTTTTGGCGGGAGGTTTCCCTACGAGCAGTACTTC. Its translation: CASTLFGGRFPYEQYF.

This clone was picked up a small number of times. The rearrangement links TRBV5-4 to TRBJ1-2; TRBD1 matches 11 bases. From germline, CDR1 is SGHNT and CDR2 YYREEE (reference sequence). CDR3 size: 14 residues. J lost 7 bases, V lost 3 bases, and 5 bases had no gene match. The CDR3 sequence is CASSSGQGVSGYTF. DNA of the CDR3: TGTGCCAGCAGCTCGGGACAGGGGGTTAGTGGCTACACCTTC.

The genes are TRBV24-1 and TRBJ1-1, with D hard to call. Between the trimmed V and J ends, which lost 4 bases and 4 bases, there was a span of 9 bases. Germline-derived CDR1 and CDR2 are KGHDR and SFDVKD. The CDR3 is 13 residues long. CDR3 sequence reads: CATSDSMITEAFF. CDR3 in DNA: TGTGCCACCAGTGACAGTATGATCACTGAAGCTTTCTTT.

The J gene is TRBJ1-2, the V gene TRBV28; 12 positions agree with TRBD1. Germline V lookup: CDR1 MDHEN, CDR2 SYDVKM. The ends lost 7 bases at V and 6 bases at J; junction bases unmatched: 12. This CDR3 is 16 amino acids long. This CDR3 is CASTLGGTGGLDGYTF. In DNA, the CDR3 is TGTGCCAGCACCCTGGGGGGGACAGGGGGCTTAGATGGCTACACCTTC.

This chain uses TRBV6-5 with TRBJ2-7; maybe TRBD1 (6 bases). CDR3 length: 13 amino acids. V dropped 6 bases and J dropped 4 bases, with 13 bases sitting between them. Germline lookup yields CDR1 MNHEY and CDR2 SVGAGI. The CDR3 loop is CASRIGQHYEQYF. In DNA form, the CDR3 reads TGTGCCAGCAGGATCGGACAGCATTACGAGCAGTACTTC.

This clone has a handful of counts. The chain couples TRBV27 to TRBJ2-5; 8 bases agree with TRBD1. There are 15 residues in the CDR3. V trimming: 6 bases; J trimming: 5 bases; junction bases outside the gene matches: 11. Germline CDR1 and CDR2: MNHEY and SMNVEV (reference sequence). The CDR3 loop reads CASRGTGGRFETQYF. Here the CDR3 DNA reads TGTGCCAGCAGGGGTACAGGGGGGAGGTTCGAGACCCAGTACTTC.

This rearrangement joins TRBV7-9 to TRBJ2-2, with D unclear. Germline loops: CDR1 SEHNR, CDR2 FQNEAQ (reference sequence). The CDR3 is 14 amino acids. V was pared by 2 bases and J by 1 base, with 5 bases between. The CDR3 region has the DNA TGTGCCAGCAGCTTATCAGGGAACACCGGGGAGCTGTTTTTT. Protein product: CASSLSGNTGELFF.

The chain links TRBV2 to TRBJ1-5, with D unresolved. CDR1 is SNHLY, CDR2 FYNNEI, per germline. The CDR3 is made up of 16 amino acids. Trimming took off 3 bases at V and 2 bases at J, with 14 bases between the two ends. CDR3 residues: CASSDLGVLGNQPQHF. CDR3 coding DNA: TGTGCCAGCAGTGATCTCGGGGTCTTAGGCAATCAGCCCCAGCATTTT.

CDR3 region: CASSLTGHGTEAFF. In nucleotides, the CDR3 is TGTGCCAGCAGCCTGACAGGGCATGGTACTGAAGCTTTCTTT. The rearrangement uses TRBV6-5 and TRBJ1-1; the match to TRBD1 covers 7 bases. Germline-derived CDR1 and CDR2 are MNHEY and SVGAGI. The CDR3 consists of 14 residues. Trimming at V came to 6 bases and at J to 5 bases, leaving 9 bases not matched to a gene.

The chain joins TRBV4-1 to TRBJ1-4; D perhaps matches TRBD1 (5 bases). Trimming took off 1 base at V and 0 bases at J, with 15 bases between the two ends. This CDR3 spans 18 amino acids. Per the germline V gene, CDR1 is MGHRA and CDR2 is YSYEKL. In DNA, the CDR3 is TGCGCCAGCAGCCAAGTTATTGCGGGACTCTCAACTAATGAAAAACTGTTTTTT. This sequence encodes CASSQVIAGLSTNEKLFF.

The J gene is TRBJ2-3, the V gene TRBV27, with a possible D match to TRBD2 (6 bases). Deletions cut 3 bases from V and 5 bases from J, with 12 bases between. Germline V gene lookup returns CDR1 MNHEY and CDR2 SMNVEV (reference sequence). CDR3 length: 14 residues. The DNA of the CDR3 is TGTGCCAGCAGTTTTGTAGCGGCGGGAGATACGCAGTATTTT. Its protein product is CASSFVAAGDTQYF.

The chain links TRBV2 to TRBJ2-7, with 9 bases fitting TRBD2. The CDR3 has 15 residues. In germline, CDR1 is SNHLY, CDR2 FYNNEI. V lost 0 bases to trimming and J lost 4 bases; unmatched junction nucleotides: 4. Written as DNA, the CDR3 is TGTGCCAGCAGTGAAGCGACTAGCGGAAGATACGAGCAGTACTTC. Its translation is CASSEATSGRYEQYF.

This clone has a handful of counts. The chain links TRBV2 to TRBJ2-1; 13 bases line up with TRBD2. Germline V CDR1 and CDR2: SNHLY, FYNNEI. This CDR3 has 15 residues. The J segment lost 10 bases and the V segment lost 8 bases, leaving 11 bases of the junction unmatched. The CDR3: CASGYSGLAGPEQFF. DNA of the CDR3: TGTGCCAGCGGCTATTCGGGACTAGCGGGACCAGAGCAGTTCTTC.

The chain couples TRBV5-6 to TRBJ1-2; TRBD1 agrees at 9 bases. CDR1 is SGHDT, CDR2 YYEEEE, per germline. The V gene end was trimmed by 4 bases and the J gene end by 2 bases; junction bases not matched to a gene: 6. The CDR3 length is 15 residues. CDR3 region: CASSNRDRANYGYTF. The CDR3 nucleotides read TGTGCCAGCAGCAACCGGGACAGGGCCAACTATGGCTACACCTTC.

On this clone: The same CDR3 is also encoded by other DNA sequences in this sample. V usage is TRBV5-1 and J usage is TRBJ2-3; 8 bases match TRBD2. Germline V gene lookup returns CDR1 SGHRS and CDR2 YFSETQ. Trimming cost V 0 bases and J 0 bases; bases outside gene matches: 0. The CDR3 sequence is 15 residues long. The CDR3 DNA follows: TGCGCCAGCAGCTTGGTAGCGGGAAGCACAGATACGCAGTATTTT. It specifies CASSLVAGSTDTQYF.

V is TRBV12-5 and J is TRBJ1-2, with D perhaps TRBD1 (6 bases). Deletions cut 6 bases from V and 2 bases from J, with 13 bases between. The CDR3 totals 14 residues. CDR1 and CDR2 from the germline V gene are LGHNT and FRNRAP. The chain's CDR3 is CASGLQGSNYGYTF. The CDR3 DNA follows: TGTGCTAGTGGCTTACAGGGATCCAACTATGGCTACACCTTC.

This rearrangement joins TRBV4-2 to TRBJ2-1; 12 bases fit TRBD2. With 0 bases clipped from V and 2 bases from J, the junction kept 2 bases outside the gene matches. Germline V CDR1 and CDR2: LGHNA, YNFKEQ. The CDR3 spans 17 residues. In DNA form, the CDR3 reads TGTGCCAGCAGCCAAGAGTGGACTAGCGGGACCTACAATGAGCAGTTCTTC. This gives the protein CASSQEWTSGTYNEQFF.

The chain carries TRBV4-1 and TRBJ2-3, with a possible D match to TRBD2 (6 bases). Trimming shortened V by 3 bases and J by 4 bases, and 17 bases separated the two germline ends. The CDR3 contains 16 residues. Per germline, CDR1 MGHRA and CDR2 YSYEKL. The CDR3 DNA sequence: TGCGCCAGCAGCCAGGGCCCTGGACCGGGGGCAGATACGCAGTATTTT. Translated: CASSQGPGPGADTQYF.